A single T cell receptor beta chain is shown here with its context. These data originate in a study of shared clonotypes between healthy human individuals. Donors were Caucasian adults residing in Nashville, Tennessee, USA. Sequencing used immunoSEQ multiplex PCR; TCRdb keeps in-frame clones, though not all of them. Among some 1.5 million clones listed, 95% to 97% were seen once. The CDR3 covers 13 residues. V dropped 7 bases and J dropped 9; count of bases not matched to a gene: 7. The germline V gene has CDR1 MNHNY and CDR2 SVGAGI (reference sequence). The sequence was collected from a man aged 25-45 years in good health. The chain employs TRBV6-6 and TRBJ1-5; 9 bases are a match to TRBD1. Sequenced: naive CD4+ T cells sorted from blood. The subset: CD45RA+ positively selected. This CDR3 is CASKLPQGAPQHF. CDR3 DNA sequence: TGTGCCAGCAAACTACCACAGGGGGCGCCCCAGCATTTT.